The 16 T cell receptor beta chains below were found in one sample sequenced in a study of control samples from healthy donors and cancer patients. The assay was immunoSEQ multiplex PCR, and TCRdb's table has in-frame clones only and misses some. The sample shows some 200,000 clones, 75% to 95% of them seen only once. Sequenced: blood. The receptor source for this set is a woman aged 25 to 39 in good health.

This chain uses TRBV18 with TRBJ1-4; TRBD1 matches at 8 bases. V trimming: 5 bases; J trimming: 3 bases; junction bases outside the gene matches: 2. There are 14 residues in the CDR3. Germline values: CDR1 KGHSH, CDR2 LQKENI. CDR3 sequence (DNA): TGTGCCAGCTCATCGACAGGGGCTAATGAAAAACTGTTTTTT. This sequence encodes CASSSTGANEKLFF.

A word on this clone: The same CDR3 is also encoded by other DNA sequences in this sample. The chain joins TRBV7-3 to TRBJ2-1; TRBD2 matches 11 bases. Germline V lookup: CDR1 SGHTA, CDR2 FQGTGA. This CDR3 has 15 residues. J was trimmed by 4 bases and V by 5 bases; bases with no gene match: 4. The CDR3 is CASSVTSGRYNEQFF. As DNA, the CDR3 is TGTGCCAGCAGCGTTACTAGCGGGAGATACAATGAGCAGTTCTTC. Combining the CDR3 with reference TRBV7-3 and TRBJ2-1 gives the whole variable domain GAGVSQTPSNKVTEKGKYVELRCDPISGHTALYWYRQSLGQGPEFLIYFQGTGAADDSGLPNDRFFAVRPEGSVSTLKIQRTERGDSAVYLCASSVTSGRYNEQFFGPGTRLTVL.

The gene calls are TRBV4-1 and TRBJ2-3; D remains unclear. Germline CDR1 MGHRA, CDR2 YSYEKL. The CDR3 spans 14 residues. Trimming shortened V by 6 bases and J by 2 bases, and 12 bases separated the two germline ends. CDR3 in amino acids: CASREGIHTDTQYF. The CDR3 DNA reads as TGCGCCAGCAGGGAAGGGATCCACACAGATACGCAGTATTTT.

V and J are TRBV7-8 and TRBJ1-1; D ambiguous. V shed 0 bases and J shed 2 bases, with 10 bases lying between them. Germline lookup yields CDR1 SGHVS and CDR2 FQNEAQ. The length of the CDR3 is 15 residues. The CDR3 bases are TGTGCCAGCAGCTTAGCCGGGCCCATAAACACTGAAGCTTTCTTT. Protein sequence: CASSLAGPINTEAFF.

The chain employs TRBV27 and TRBJ2-1, with TRBD2 as a possible D gene (7 bases). The CDR3 is 16 amino acids. Trimming cost V 0 bases and J 4 bases, with 13 bases left between them. Germline CDR1 reads MNHEY; CDR2 reads SMNVEV (reference sequence). The CDR3 loop is CASSLSIGGGYNEQFF. The CDR3, as DNA: TGTGCCAGCAGTTTATCGATAGGGGGGGGGTACAATGAGCAGTTCTTC.

The J gene is TRBJ1-1, the V gene TRBV14; D call uncertain. The length of the CDR3 is 13 residues. V dropped 0 bases and J dropped 3 bases, with 5 bases sitting between them. Germline V lookup: CDR1 SGHDN, CDR2 FVKESK. The CDR3: CASSQEPYTEAFF. In nucleotides, the CDR3 is TGTGCCAGCAGCCAAGAGCCCTACACTGAAGCTTTCTTT.

V gene TRBV15 combines with J gene TRBJ1-2; perhaps TRBD1 as D (5 bases). Trimming pared 4 bases from V and 4 bases from J, leaving 10 bases between. The CDR3 consists of 13 residues. Germline V CDR1 and CDR2: LNHNV, YYDKDF (reference sequence). The CDR3 DNA is TGTGCCACCAGCATGGGACGGGGCTATGGCTACACCTTC. Translating it yields CATSMGRGYGYTF.

J is TRBJ2-6 and V is TRBV11-3, with 7 bases that match TRBD2. Germline V gene lookup returns CDR1 SGHNT and CDR2 YENEEA. V shed 1 base, J shed 3 bases, and the junction held 0 bases outside the gene matches. The length of the CDR3 is 15 residues. The CDR3 coding sequence is TGTGCCAGCAGCTTAGCGGGAGGTGGGGCCAACGTCCTGACTTTC. Its translation: CASSLAGGGANVLTF.

The chain is built from TRBV15 and TRBJ2-4; possibly TRBD1 for D (6 bases). CDR3 length: 16 amino acids. V dropped 1 base and J dropped 0 bases, with 10 bases sitting between them. CDR1 and CDR2 (germline): LNHNV, YYDKDF (reference sequence). The DNA of the CDR3 is TGTGCCACCAGCAGAGGAACAGGGCTAGCCAAAAACATTCAGTACTTC. Its translation: CATSRGTGLAKNIQYF.

The CDR3 DNA reads as TGTGCCAGCTCACCGGTGGCGGGAGCCGACGAGCAGTACTTC. It is translated as CASSPVAGADEQYF. The V and J genes are TRBV18 and TRBJ2-7; 7 nucleotides line up with TRBD2. Per germline, CDR1 KGHSH and CDR2 LQKENI. The CDR3 is 14 residues long. The J segment lost 5 bases and the V segment lost 3 bases, leaving 7 bases of the junction unmatched.

The chain carries TRBV5-6 and TRBJ1-6, with 10 bases that match TRBD1. The CDR3 contains 14 residues. Germline values: CDR1 SGHDT, CDR2 YYEEEE. The J segment lost 10 bases and the V segment lost 4 bases, leaving 5 bases of the junction unmatched. The CDR3 loop reads CASSRDRGVSPLHF. CDR3 bases: TGTGCCAGCAGCAGGGACAGGGGTGTCTCACCCCTCCACTTT.

This clone was observed once. This sequence joins TRBV6-5 and TRBJ1-3, with TRBD1 identical over 7 bases. Trimming at V came to 0 bases and at J to 4 bases, leaving 3 bases not matched to a gene. This CDR3 contains 15 residues. From germline, CDR1 is MNHEY and CDR2 SVGAGI. CDR3 sequence reads: CASSYSTGWGNTIYF. The CDR3 DNA reads TGTGCCAGCAGTTACTCGACAGGGTGGGGAAACACCATATATTTT.

This clone was detected once. The V call is TRBV24-1, the J call TRBJ2-1; 7 nucleotides match TRBD2. The ends lost 1 base at V and 7 bases at J; junction bases unmatched: 6. Germline V gene sequence: CDR1 KGHDR, CDR2 SFDVKD. The CDR3 extends over 15 amino acids. The CDR3 sequence: CATSDFGGAGNEQFF. CDR3 in DNA: TGTGCCACCAGTGATTTTGGGGGAGCGGGAAATGAGCAGTTCTTC.

This chain joins TRBV6-6 and TRBJ1-5; D perhaps matches TRBD1 (5 bases). Trimming removed 0 bases at V and 0 bases at J, with 9 bases between. The CDR3 extends over 16 amino acids. Germline CDR1 reads MNHNY; CDR2 reads SVGAGI (reference sequence). CDR3 coding DNA: TGTGCCAGCAGTTACTCGACAGTCTATAGCAATCAGCCCCAGCATTTT. Amino acid sequence: CASSYSTVYSNQPQHF.

CDR3 nucleotides: TGTGCCAGCAGCTTAGTTCGGGTAATGCTTTGGATGAACACTGAAGCTTTCTTT. Its protein product is CASSLVRVMLWMNTEAFF. This chain uses TRBV7-8 with TRBJ1-1; D not certain. CDR1 SGHVS and CDR2 FQNEAQ come from the germline V gene. Trimming took 1 base from V and 0 from J, leaving 18 bases between them. The CDR3 totals 18 residues.

The chain combines TRBV6-4 with TRBJ2-6; D may be TRBD2 (5 bases). Germline V lookup: CDR1 MRHNA, CDR2 SNTAGT. The ends were cut back, 3 bases at V and 3 bases at J, with 6 bases in the middle. CDR3 length: 14 amino acids. CDR3 sequence: CASSEGVGANVLTF. The CDR3 nucleotides are TGTGCCAGCAGTGAGGGAGTTGGGGCCAACGTCCTGACTTTC.